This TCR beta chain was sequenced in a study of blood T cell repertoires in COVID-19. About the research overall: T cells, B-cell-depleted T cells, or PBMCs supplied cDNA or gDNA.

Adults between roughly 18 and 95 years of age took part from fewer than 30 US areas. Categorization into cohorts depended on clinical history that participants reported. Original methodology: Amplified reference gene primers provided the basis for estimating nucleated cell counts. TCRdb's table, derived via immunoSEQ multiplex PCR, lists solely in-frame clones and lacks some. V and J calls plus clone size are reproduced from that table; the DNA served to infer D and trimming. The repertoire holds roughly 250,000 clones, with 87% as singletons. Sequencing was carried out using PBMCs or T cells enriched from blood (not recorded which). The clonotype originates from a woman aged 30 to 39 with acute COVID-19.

In nucleotides, the CDR3 is TGTGCCAGCAGCGTAACAGGGGTAGACACTGAAGCTTTCTTT. It is translated as CASSVTGVDTEAFF. The chain has TRBV9 and TRBJ1-1; 7 positions agree with TRBD1. The ends lost 1 base at V and 3 bases at J; junction bases unmatched: 3. Per the germline V gene, CDR1 is SGDLS and CDR2 is YYNGEE. The CDR3 has 14 residues.